The rows below give T cell receptor beta chains drawn from one sample of a study of CD8 T cells in Susac syndrome. One entry per CDR3 protein, called by TCRdb with MiXCR from the immunoSEQ multiplex PCR reads. The sample includes about 190,000 distinct CDR3 sequences, 90% to 96% of them seen just once. The source material was CD4+ T cells from PBMCs. The receptors stem from a human donor with Susac syndrome. Each CDR3 is given with its conserved first and last residue. Each record gives: J gene, D gene, clone size, V gene, CDR3 protein, CDR3 DNA. The D gene is left open where the match is weak. Clone size is not always given. Where it is, it says once, few, many or a class for expanded clones.

>TRBJ1-1|NA|NA|TRBV11-2
CASSLVRGRVNTEAFF
TGTGCCAGCAGCTTAGTCCGGGGCCGGGTGAACACTGAAGCTTTCTTT
>TRBJ2-5|NA|NA|TRBV30
CAWSSALQETQYF
TGTGCCTGGAGTTCGGCCTTGCAAGAGACCCAGTACTTC
>TRBJ1-2|NA|NA|TRBV29-1
CSVQSDLGYYGYTF
TGCAGCGTTCAATCCGACCTAGGATACTATGGCTACACCTTC
>TRBJ2-7|TRBD2|NA|TRBV29-1
CSVEGTSGGPLYEQYF
TGCAGCGTTGAGGGGACTAGCGGGGGGCCTTTGTACGAGCAGTACTTC
>TRBJ1-2|NA|NA|TRBV27
CATKGNGDYGYTF
TGTGCCACCAAAGGGAACGGGGACTATGGCTACACCTTC
>TRBJ1-1|NA|NA|TRBV19
CASSPGTLMNTEAFF
TGTGCCAGTAGTCCGGGGACCCTCATGAACACTGAAGCTTTCTTT
>TRBJ1-6|NA|NA|TRBV7-6
CASSWTGTSNSPLHF
TGTGCCAGCAGCTGGACCGGGACCTCAAATTCACCCCTCCACTTT
>TRBJ2-1|NA|NA|TRBV7-9
CASSLDAGKQFF
TGTGCCAGCAGCTTAGATGCCGGGAAGCAGTTCTTC
>TRBJ1-5|NA|once|TRBV3-1
CASSQAVNQPQHF
TGTGCCAGCAGCCAAGCCGTTAATCAGCCCCAGCATTTT
>TRBJ1-1|TRBD1|NA|TRBV6-1
CASGQGTDLMNTEAFF
TGTGCCAGCGGGCAGGGGACAGACCTCATGAACACTGAAGCTTTCTTT
>TRBJ1-5|NA|once|TRBV28
CASSRVYGSNQPQHF
TGTGCCAGCAGTCGCGTTTACGGGAGCAATCAGCCCCAGCATTTT
>TRBJ2-7|NA|once|TRBV10-3
CAISAQGGAEQYF
TGTGCCATCAGTGCCCAGGGGGGTGCCGAGCAGTACTTC
>TRBJ2-7|TRBD2|NA|TRBV30
CAWKRSSGVGEQYF
TGTGCCTGGAAAAGGAGTAGCGGGGTGGGCGAGCAGTACTTC
>TRBJ2-5|NA|NA|TRBV10-3
CAISENAGQETQYF
TGTGCCATCAGTGAGAACGCAGGGCAAGAGACCCAGTACTTC
>TRBJ2-7|NA|NA|TRBV27
CASNPAGIGEQYF
TGTGCCAGCAATCCCGCGGGGATCGGCGAGCAGTACTTC
>TRBJ2-2|NA|NA|TRBV7-9
CASSLATPSDSGELFF
TGTGCCAGCAGCTTAGCGACCCCCTCAGATTCCGGGGAGCTGTTTTTT
>TRBJ1-3|NA|once|TRBV9
CASSVETAFPGNTIYF
TGTGCCAGCAGCGTAGAGACAGCATTTCCTGGAAACACCATATATTTT
>TRBJ2-3|NA|NA|TRBV3-1
CASHSTDTQYF
TGTGCCAGTCATTCAACGGATACGCAGTATTTT
>TRBJ2-7|TRBD2|NA|TRBV7-9
CASSPPPGRNEQYF
TGTGCCAGCAGTCCACCCCCCGGGAGGAACGAGCAGTACTTC
>TRBJ2-4|NA|once|TRBV28
CASSFRGNIQYF
TGTGCCAGCAGTTTCCGGGGGAACATTCAGTACTTC
>TRBJ2-1|NA|NA|TRBV29-1
CSVDAGLGYNEQFF
TGCAGCGTTGACGCGGGGTTGGGTTACAATGAGCAGTTCTTC
>TRBJ2-2|NA|once|TRBV14
CASSQQLTGELFF
TGTGCCAGCAGCCAACAATTGACCGGGGAGCTGTTTTTT
>TRBJ2-5|TRBD2|NA|TRBV19
CASSIYPAGGEETQYF
TGTGCCAGTAGTATTTACCCAGCGGGGGGCGAAGAGACCCAGTACTTC
>TRBJ2-7|NA|NA|TRBV7-2
CASSPGTEMPYEQYF
TGTGCCAGCAGCCCTGGGACCGAGATGCCCTACGAGCAGTACTTC
>TRBJ2-1|NA|NA|TRBV20-1
CSARSSGAHPDNEQFF
TGCAGTGCTAGATCCTCAGGAGCACATCCAGACAATGAGCAGTTCTTC
>TRBJ2-7|NA|NA|TRBV4-2
CASSQTGISYEQYF
TGTGCCAGCAGCCAAACAGGAATATCCTACGAGCAGTACTTC
>TRBJ2-3|NA|NA|TRBV4-3
CASSQNQGHTDTQYF
TGCGCCAGCAGCCAAAACCAGGGACACACAGATACGCAGTATTTT
>TRBJ2-5|TRBD1|NA|TRBV30
CAWSLLGQGARETQYF
TGTGCCTGGAGCCTTTTGGGACAGGGGGCGCGGGAGACCCAGTACTTC
>TRBJ2-1|TRBD2|NA|TRBV7-2
CASSGSTSTFSYNEQFF
TGTGCCAGCAGCGGATCGACTAGCACTTTCTCCTACAATGAGCAGTTCTTC
>TRBJ2-3|TRBD2|NA|TRBV20-1
CSARLAGGALKYF
TGCAGTGCTAGGCTAGCGGGGGGCGCCTTAAAGTATTTT
>TRBJ2-1|TRBD2|NA|TRBV29-1
CSVLGGGGAGEQFF
TGCAGCGTCTTAGGGGGCGGGGGGGCCGGTGAGCAGTTCTTC
>TRBJ2-5|TRBD2|NA|TRBV5-1
CASSLGGSSGQETQYF
TGCGCCAGCAGCTTGGGGGGGTCTAGCGGACAAGAGACCCAGTACTTC
>TRBJ2-3|TRBD2|NA|TRBV5-1
CASSSDFSGGVTQYF
TGCGCCAGCAGCTCAGACTTTAGCGGGGGAGTAACGCAGTATTTT
>TRBJ2-4|NA|NA|TRBV19
CASSTLAKNIQYF
TGTGCCAGTAGTACTTTAGCCAAAAACATTCAGTACTTC
>TRBJ2-7|TRBD2|NA|TRBV12-3/TRBV12-4
CASTSGRVYEQYF
TGTGCCAGCACCTCGGGGAGGGTATACGAGCAGTACTTC
>TRBJ2-1|TRBD1|NA|TRBV4-1
CASSQFIRDRGRGEQFF
TGCGCCAGCAGCCAATTTATCCGGGACAGGGGGCGCGGAGAGCAGTTCTTC
>TRBJ2-7|TRBD1|NA|TRBV6-5
CASSWTGSSPTYEQYF
TGTGCCAGCAGTTGGACAGGGAGCTCTCCTACCTACGAGCAGTACTTC